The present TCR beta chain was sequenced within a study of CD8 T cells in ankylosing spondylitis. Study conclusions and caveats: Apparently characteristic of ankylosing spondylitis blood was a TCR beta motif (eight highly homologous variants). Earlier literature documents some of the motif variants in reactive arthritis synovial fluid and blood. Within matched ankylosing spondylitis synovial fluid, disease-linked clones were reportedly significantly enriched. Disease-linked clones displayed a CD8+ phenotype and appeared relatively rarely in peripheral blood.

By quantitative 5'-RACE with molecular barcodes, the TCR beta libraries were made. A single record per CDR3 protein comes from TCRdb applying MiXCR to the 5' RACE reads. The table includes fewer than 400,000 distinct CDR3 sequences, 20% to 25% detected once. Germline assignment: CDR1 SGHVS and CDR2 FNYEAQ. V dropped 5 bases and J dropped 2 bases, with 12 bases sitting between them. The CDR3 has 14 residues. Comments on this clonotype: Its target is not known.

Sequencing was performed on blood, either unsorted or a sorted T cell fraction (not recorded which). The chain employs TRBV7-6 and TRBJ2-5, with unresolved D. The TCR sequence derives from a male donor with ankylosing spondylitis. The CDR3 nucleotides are TGTGCCAGCAGCCCAAGCCAAAGACAAGAGACCCAGTACTTC. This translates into CASSPSQRQETQYF.